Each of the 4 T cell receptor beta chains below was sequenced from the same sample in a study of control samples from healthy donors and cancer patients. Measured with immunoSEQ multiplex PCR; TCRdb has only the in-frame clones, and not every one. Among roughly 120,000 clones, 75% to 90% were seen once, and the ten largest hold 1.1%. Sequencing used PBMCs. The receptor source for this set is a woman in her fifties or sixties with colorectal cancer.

The DNA for the CDR3 is TGCGCCAGCAGGACAAGTGGAGCCGCCGGGGAGCTGTTTTTT. Protein: CASRTSGAAGELFF. The chain recombines TRBV5-1 with TRBJ2-2; D call uncertain. The CDR3 extends over 14 amino acids. V was cut by 5 bases and J by 6 bases, with 14 bases left in between. The V gene's germline CDR1 is SGHRS and CDR2 YFSETQ. Based on the CDR3 plus reference TRBV5-1 and TRBJ2-2, the full variable domain is KAGVTQTPRYLIKTRGQQVTLSCSPISGHRSVSWYQQTPGQGLQFLFEYFSETQRNKGNFPGRFSGRQFSNSRSEMNVSTLELGDSALYLCASRTSGAAGELFFGEGSRLTVL.

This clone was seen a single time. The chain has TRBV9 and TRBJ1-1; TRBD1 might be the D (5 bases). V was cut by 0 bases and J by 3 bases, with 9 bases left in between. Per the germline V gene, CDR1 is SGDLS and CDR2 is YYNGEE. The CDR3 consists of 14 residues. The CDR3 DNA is TGTGCCAGCAGCGTAGTAGGGGAGTACACTGAAGCTTTCTTT. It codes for CASSVVGEYTEAFF.

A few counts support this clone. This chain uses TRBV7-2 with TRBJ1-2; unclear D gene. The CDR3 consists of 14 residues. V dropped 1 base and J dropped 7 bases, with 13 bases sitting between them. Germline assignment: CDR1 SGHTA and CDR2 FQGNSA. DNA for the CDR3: TGTGCCAGCAGCTTAGAAAGGTGGAGCGTTGGCTACACCTTC. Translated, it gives CASSLERWSVGYTF.

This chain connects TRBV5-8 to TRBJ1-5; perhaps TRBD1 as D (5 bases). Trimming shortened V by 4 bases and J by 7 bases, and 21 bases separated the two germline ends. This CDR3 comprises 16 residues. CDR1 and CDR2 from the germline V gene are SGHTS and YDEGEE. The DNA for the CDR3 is TGTGCCAGCAGCCCCCGGGGCGTAGGGAGCAGGCAGCCCCAGCATTTT. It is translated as CASSPRGVGSRQPQHF.